This T cell receptor (beta chain) is drawn from a study of T cells after yellow fever vaccination (dated by TCRdb to about 2019). Background on the whole study: The SMART-Seq v4 Ultra Low Input RNA kit was used to prepare libraries from fractions with low cell numbers. To track T-cell clones before and after primary and booster YFV17D yellow fever vaccination, bulk TCR alpha and beta repertoires were sequenced longitudinally. The cohort comprised two healthy male donors, one aged 18 to 29 and one aged 30 to 40 years. Blood was drawn at multiple timepoints before and after primary and secondary immunization, with bulk PBMC replicates and cell subsets isolated. Beyond this particular receptor, the publication reports: Computational filtering was required because FACS-sorted repertoires could contain abundant contaminating clonotypes from the bulk population. Most clones expanded after primary vaccination (approximately 95% of CD4 and 70% to 90% of CD8) were re-detected after the booster, suggesting that broad memory maintenance occurred. Compared with the primary T-cell response, the secondary T-cell response was weaker but faster, peaking on day 5 rather than day 15. Only a couple of donors were included in the study, so the extent to which the findings can be generalized is limited. A small fraction of clonotypes appeared in both the CD4 and CD8 compartments, likely as a result of convergent recombination.

Comment on this clonotype: Which antigen it targets is not known. Base qualities are not at hand, and no much larger clone is one base apart.

The CDR3, cysteine through phenylalanine, is 15 amino acids long. Only the CDR3 part of the read is kept: 45 bases, read in frame from the first base. Trimming takes 0 bases from V and 7 bases from J, and the germline ends sit 15 bases apart. The germline V gene encodes CDR1 MNHEY and CDR2 SMNVEV (reference sequence). TCR cDNA was synthesized by 5'RACE template switching, through which a universal primer site and unique molecular identifiers were introduced. Priming of cDNA synthesis was performed from both the TCR alpha and TCR beta constant segments. Library amplification used two PCR steps, and the second PCR step added sample barcodes and sequencing adapters. Sequencing of libraries was done on Illumina HiSeq 2500 (2x100 bp) or NovaSeq (2x150 bp). On the authors' methods: Demultiplexing of reads and collapsing into UMI consensus sequences were performed with MIGEC, and V(D)J alignment was carried out with MiXCR. Using edgeR on replicate PBMC samples, clonotypes were called vaccine-responding if FDR was below 0.01 and the log2 fold change was above 5 up to day 15. Bulk clonotypes were assigned CD4 or CD8 identity according to which sequenced CD4 or CD8 repertoire held them at higher abundance. Using fastp at Q25 and MiXCR, TCRdb reprocessed the public reads and kept productive beta chains. One record per CDR3 amino acid sequence lists the most common genes and DNA. The V and J calls and clone size are TCRdb's, not the authors'. The sample table records 500,000 to 700,000 distinct CDR3 sequences; 15% to 20% of these occur just once. The ten top clones hold around an eighth of the sample.

The treatment or condition label of this sample denotes: live attenuated yellow fever vaccine strain. At each blood-draw timepoint, two biological replicates of bulk PBMCs were obtained. A standard Ficoll-Paque protocol was used to isolate PBMCs from peripheral blood. TriZol was used to extract RNA from bulk PBMCs, CD4 and CD8 fractions, and dextramer-positive and dextramer-negative fractions. The sequence joins TRBV27 to TRBJ1-2; matching of 5 bases hints at TRBD1 as the D gene. The specimen comprised PBMCs, sampled 15 days after the yellow fever booster vaccination. This TCR came from a man aged 25-40 years who received the YFV17D yellow fever vaccine. Here is the DNA: TGTGCCAGCAGTTTATCGATCGGGGCCCAGAGTGGCTACACCTTC. It encodes CASSLSIGAQSGYTF.